The source of this T cell receptor beta chain is a study of blood T cell repertoires in COVID-19. Across the study: Samples came from the United States, Italy and Spain, spanning acute and convalescent COVID-19. PBMCs, B-cell-depleted T cells, or T cells were the source of the cDNA or gDNA that made up the material.

Losses at the gene ends were 1 base for V and 7 bases for J; bases not matched to a gene: 7. CDR1 is SGHTA, CDR2 FQGNSA, per germline. CDR3 length: 15 residues. Authors' methods: By means of reference gene primer amplification, nucleated cell counts were estimated. Sequencing was performed with immunoSEQ multiplex PCR; in TCRdb, only in-frame clones are kept and a portion is missing. Clone size and V and J calls were adopted from that table, with D and trimming inferred from the DNA. The repertoire holds hundreds of thousands of clones, with 85% to 90% as singletons. The sequenced sample was peripheral blood. The TCR sequence derives from a woman aged 25 to 39 with acute or convalescent COVID-19. V is TRBV7-2 and J is TRBJ2-4; 7 positions match TRBD2. CDR3 residues: CASSLGGGGGNIQYF. DNA for the CDR3: TGTGCCAGCAGCTTAGGGGGAGGCGGGGGTAACATTCAGTACTTC.